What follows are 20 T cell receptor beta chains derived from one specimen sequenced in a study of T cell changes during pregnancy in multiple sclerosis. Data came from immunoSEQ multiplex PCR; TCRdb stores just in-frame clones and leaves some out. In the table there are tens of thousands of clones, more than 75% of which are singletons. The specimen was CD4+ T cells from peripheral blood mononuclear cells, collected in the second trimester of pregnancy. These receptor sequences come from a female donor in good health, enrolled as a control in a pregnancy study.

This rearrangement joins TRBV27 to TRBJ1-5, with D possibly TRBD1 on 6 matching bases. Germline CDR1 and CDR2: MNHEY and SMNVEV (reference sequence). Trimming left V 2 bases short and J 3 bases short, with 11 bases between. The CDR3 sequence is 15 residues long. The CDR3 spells CASSLSRGANQPQHF. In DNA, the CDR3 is TGTGCCAGCAGTTTAAGTCGGGGGGCCAATCAGCCCCAGCATTTT.

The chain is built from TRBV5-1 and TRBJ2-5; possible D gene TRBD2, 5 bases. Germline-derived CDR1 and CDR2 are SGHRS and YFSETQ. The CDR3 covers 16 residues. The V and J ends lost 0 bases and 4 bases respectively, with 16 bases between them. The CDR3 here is CASSLGGGYFGETQYF. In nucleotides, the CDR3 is TGCGCCAGCAGCTTGGGTGGAGGTTACTTTGGAGAGACCCAGTACTTC.

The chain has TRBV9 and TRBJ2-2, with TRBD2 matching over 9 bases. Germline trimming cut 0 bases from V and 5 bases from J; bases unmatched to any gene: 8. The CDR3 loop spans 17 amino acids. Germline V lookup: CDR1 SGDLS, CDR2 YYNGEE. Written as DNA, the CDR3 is TGTGCCAGCAGCGTAGGGGGCGCGGGAGGGTCTACCGGGGAGCTGTTTTTT. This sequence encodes CASSVGGAGGSTGELFF. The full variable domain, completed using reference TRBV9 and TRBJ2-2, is DSGVTQTPKHLITATGQRVTLRCSPRSGDLSVYWYQQSLDQGLQFLIQYYNGEERAKGNILERFSAQQFPDLHSELNLSSLELGDSALYFCASSVGGAGGSTGELFFGEGSRLTVL.

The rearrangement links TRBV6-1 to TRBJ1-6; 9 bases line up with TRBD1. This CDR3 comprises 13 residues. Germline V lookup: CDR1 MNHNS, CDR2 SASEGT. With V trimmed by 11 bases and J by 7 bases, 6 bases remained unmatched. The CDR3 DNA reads TGTGCCGGGGGGGACAGGGTCAATTCACCCCTCCACTTT. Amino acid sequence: CAGGDRVNSPLHF.

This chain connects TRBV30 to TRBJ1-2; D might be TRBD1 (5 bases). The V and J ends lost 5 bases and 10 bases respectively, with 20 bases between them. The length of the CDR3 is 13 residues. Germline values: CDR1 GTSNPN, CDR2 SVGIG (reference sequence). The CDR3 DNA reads TGTGCCTGGGGCGGAAAGGGGAGGAATGACTACACCTTC. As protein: CAWGGKGRNDYTF. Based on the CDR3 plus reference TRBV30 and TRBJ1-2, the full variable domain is SQTIHQWPATLVQPVGSPLSLECTVEGTSNPNLYWYRQAAGRGLQLLFYSVGIGQISSEVPQNLSASRPQDRQFILSSKKLLLSDSGFYLCAWGGKGRNDYTFGSGTRLTVV.

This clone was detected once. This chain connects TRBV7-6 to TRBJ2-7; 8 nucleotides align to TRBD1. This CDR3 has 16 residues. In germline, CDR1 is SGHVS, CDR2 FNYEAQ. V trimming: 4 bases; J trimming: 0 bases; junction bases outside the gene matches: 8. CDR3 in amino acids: CASSSSRDRFSYEQYF. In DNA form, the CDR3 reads TGTGCCAGCAGCTCCTCCCGGGACAGGTTCTCCTACGAGCAGTACTTC.

CDR3 DNA sequence: TGTGCCAGCAGCCGGGTGGGCTCTGGGGCCAACGTCCTGACTTTC. Protein product: CASSRVGSGANVLTF. V gene TRBV5-8 combines with J gene TRBJ2-6; no definite D call. Germline CDR1 is SGHTS and CDR2 is YDEGEE. This CDR3 region has 15 residues. V lost 4 bases and J lost 0, with 8 bases in between.

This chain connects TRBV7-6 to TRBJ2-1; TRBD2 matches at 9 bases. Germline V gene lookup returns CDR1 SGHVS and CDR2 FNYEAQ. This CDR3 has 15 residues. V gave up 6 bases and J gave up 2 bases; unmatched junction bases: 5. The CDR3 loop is CASSRLAGPYNEQFF. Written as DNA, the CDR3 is TGTGCCAGCAGTCGTCTAGCGGGACCCTACAATGAGCAGTTCTTC.

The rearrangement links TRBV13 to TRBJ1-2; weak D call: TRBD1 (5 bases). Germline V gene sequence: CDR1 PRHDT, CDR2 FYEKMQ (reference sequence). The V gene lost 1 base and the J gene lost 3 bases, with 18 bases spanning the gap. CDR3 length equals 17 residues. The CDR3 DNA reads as TGTGCCAGCAGCTTAGTTATAGGAGGGGACCTAGACTATGGCTACACCTTC. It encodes CASSLVIGGDLDYGYTF.

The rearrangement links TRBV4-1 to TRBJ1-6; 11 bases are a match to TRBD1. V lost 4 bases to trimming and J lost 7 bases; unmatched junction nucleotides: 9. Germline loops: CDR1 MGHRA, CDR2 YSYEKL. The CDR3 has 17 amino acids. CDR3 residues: CASSPDRGRSGNSPLHF. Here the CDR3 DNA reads TGCGCCAGCAGCCCGGACAGGGGGCGATCTGGCAATTCACCCCTCCACTTT.

The DNA of the CDR3 is TGTGCCAGCAGCTTCCTAGCGGGAGATTCTCGCAATGAGCAGTTCTTC. The encoded protein is CASSFLAGDSRNEQFF. The rearrangement links TRBV5-6 to TRBJ2-1, with 10 bases identical to TRBD2. CDR1 is SGHDT and CDR2 is YYEEEE in the germline V gene. After removal of 2 bases from V and 6 bases from J, the junction contained 8 bases not matched to a gene. The CDR3 covers 16 residues.

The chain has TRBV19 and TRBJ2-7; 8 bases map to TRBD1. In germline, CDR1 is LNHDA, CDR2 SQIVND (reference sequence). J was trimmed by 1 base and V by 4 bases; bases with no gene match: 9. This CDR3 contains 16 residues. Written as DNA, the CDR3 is TGTGCCAGTAGTAACGACAGGGGTAAATCGTCCTACGAGCAGTACTTC. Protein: CASSNDRGKSSYEQYF.

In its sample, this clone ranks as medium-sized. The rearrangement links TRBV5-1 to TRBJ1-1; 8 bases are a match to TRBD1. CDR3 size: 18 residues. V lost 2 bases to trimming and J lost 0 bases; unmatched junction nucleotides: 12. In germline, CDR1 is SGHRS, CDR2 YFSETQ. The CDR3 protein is CASSLGYGDRRLNTEAFF. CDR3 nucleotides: TGCGCCAGCAGCTTAGGTTATGGGGACAGGAGATTGAACACTGAAGCTTTCTTT. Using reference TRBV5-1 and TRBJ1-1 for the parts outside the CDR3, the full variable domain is KAGVTQTPRYLIKTRGQQVTLSCSPISGHRSVSWYQQTPGQGLQFLFEYFSETQRNKGNFPGRFSGRQFSNSRSEMNVSTLELGDSALYLCASSLGYGDRRLNTEAFFGQGTRLTVV.

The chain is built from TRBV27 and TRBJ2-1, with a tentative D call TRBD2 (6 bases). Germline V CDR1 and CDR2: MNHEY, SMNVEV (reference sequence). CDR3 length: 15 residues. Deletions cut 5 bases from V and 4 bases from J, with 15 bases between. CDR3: CASSNRLAIYNEQFF. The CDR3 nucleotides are TGTGCCAGCAGTAACCGTCTAGCGATATACAATGAGCAGTTCTTC.

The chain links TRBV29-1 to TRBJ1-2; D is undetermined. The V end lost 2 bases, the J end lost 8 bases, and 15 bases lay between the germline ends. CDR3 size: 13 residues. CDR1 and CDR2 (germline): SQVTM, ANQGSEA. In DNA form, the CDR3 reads TGCAGCGTTGAACTTACCCCAGGCGGGGGCTACACCTTC. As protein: CSVELTPGGGYTF.

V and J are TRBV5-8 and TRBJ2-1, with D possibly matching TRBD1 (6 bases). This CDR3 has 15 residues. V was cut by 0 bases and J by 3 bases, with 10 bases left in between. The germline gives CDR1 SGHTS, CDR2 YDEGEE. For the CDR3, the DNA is TGTGCCAGCAGCTTGGGGACAGCCCTCTACAATGAGCAGTTCTTC. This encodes CASSLGTALYNEQFF.

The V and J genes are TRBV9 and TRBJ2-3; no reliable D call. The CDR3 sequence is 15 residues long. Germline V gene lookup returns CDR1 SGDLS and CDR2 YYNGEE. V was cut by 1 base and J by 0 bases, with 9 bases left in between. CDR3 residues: CASSVLESSTDTQYF. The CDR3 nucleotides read TGTGCCAGCAGCGTATTGGAGAGTAGCACAGATACGCAGTATTTT.

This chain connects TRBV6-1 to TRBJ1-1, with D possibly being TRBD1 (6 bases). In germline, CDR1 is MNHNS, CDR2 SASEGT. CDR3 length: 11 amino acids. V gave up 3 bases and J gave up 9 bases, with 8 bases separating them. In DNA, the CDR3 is TGTGCCAGCAGTGATACAGGGAAAGCTTTCTTT. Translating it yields CASSDTGKAFF.

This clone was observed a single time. CDR3 protein: CASSFSLRWSDTQYF. The CDR3 DNA is TGTGCCAGCAGTTTCTCCCTAAGATGGTCGGATACGCAGTATTTT. The J gene is TRBJ2-3, the V gene TRBV27; D not resolved. Germline-derived CDR1 and CDR2 are MNHEY and SMNVEV (reference sequence). V lost 3 bases and J 6 bases, leaving 16 bases between the germline ends. The CDR3 runs to 15 residues.

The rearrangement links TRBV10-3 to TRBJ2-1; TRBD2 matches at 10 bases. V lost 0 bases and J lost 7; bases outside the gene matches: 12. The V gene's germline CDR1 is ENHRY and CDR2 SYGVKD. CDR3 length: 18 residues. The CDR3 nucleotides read TGTGCCATCAGTGAGTCCGGAGATAGCGGGAGGCGGGAAAATGAGCAGTTCTTC. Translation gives CAISESGDSGRRENEQFF.